What follows is one TCR beta chain and its context. No cognate antigen has been identified for it. One base away there is no much larger clone; base qualities are not given. This entry comes from a study of cytotoxic CD8 clonotypes in ibrutinib-treated CLL (dated by TCRdb to the early 2020s). Broadly, across the study: The cohort included some 14 treatment-naive and about a dozen relapsed/refractory patients; about 17 were IGHV unmutated. Responses were partial in 24 patients and complete in 2; after median around 68 months follow-up, about 14 stayed in remission and approximately twelve progressed. Response samples were obtained after a median of 12 months of treatment, with a range of about 6 to 36 months. Samples averaged 255,043 productive templates and approximately 100,000 productive rearrangements. Longitudinal samples were available for about 30% of the roughly 86 trial participants. Cryopreserved peripheral blood mononuclear cells were obtained before treatment, at response, and at either sustained remission or disease progression. Points the paper makes about the study in general: An increase in clonality was observed at ibrutinib response, with clonality remaining stable during sustained remission and falling back toward baseline at progression. Public clonotypes were rare and either contracted or stayed stable during treatment, and the rise in clonality at ibrutinib response reflected the expansion of private clonotypes. At baseline, clonality was higher than in age-matched healthy donors and showed a strong correlation with circulating CD8+ T-cell counts. Sampling times were not matched between patients in sustained remission and patients whose disease was progressing, and lymph node repertoires were not examined.

Approximately 2 micrograms of genomic DNA were extracted from cryopreserved PBMCs for TCR beta library preparation. Longitudinal blood samples from CLL patients on ibrutinib monotherapy underwent high-throughput TCR beta sequencing. The patients took part in an open-label, single-center phase 2 trial of ibrutinib monotherapy. The goal of deep resolution MiSeq sequencing was a depth between 1 in 1 million and 1 in 200,000 T cells, and coverage averaged 10x per clonotype. The immunoSEQ hsTCRB Kit was used to generate the TCR beta libraries. The paper's data handling went like this. ImmunoSEQ Data Assistant and ImmunoSEQ Analyzer were used for data analysis, and V, D and J genes were assigned according to IMGT definitions. Clonality, with values ranging from 0 to 1, was calculated as one minus the normalized Shannon entropy of productive rearrangement frequencies. Only overrepresented clonotypes making up at least 0.05% of the repertoire of each patient were included in the public clonotype analysis. Approximately 14 age-matched healthy donor repertoires from immuneACCESS were used as controls for clonality. TCRdb took this table from immuneACCESS and kept in-frame rearrangements with V and J called. Such tables lack part of the clones; where checked against another copy, unresolved V genes explain under half of the gap, and the rest is unexplained. That table supplies the V and J calls and clone size; D and trimming were determined from the DNA. This sample gives around 300,000 clones in total; 80% of them show up just once. Clones ranked in the top ten supply about 6.7% of the sample.

V drops 0 bases and J drops 9 bases, leaving 12 bases in between. Measured from the cysteine to the phenylalanine, the CDR3 is 14 residues long. The retained sequence is limited to the CDR3, 42 bases, with the frame set at the first base. The germline V gene sets CDR1 to MGHDK and CDR2 to SYGVNS. The chain is encoded by TRBV25-1 joined to TRBJ1-5; the D gene is unclear. This TCR was sampled from a human donor with chronic lymphocytic leukemia. Sequencing used PBMCs, obtained before ibrutinib treatment. The CDR3 protein: CASSEYRAASPQHF. The DNA reads TGTGCCAGCAGTGAATACCGGGCGGCGTCGCCCCAGCATTTT.